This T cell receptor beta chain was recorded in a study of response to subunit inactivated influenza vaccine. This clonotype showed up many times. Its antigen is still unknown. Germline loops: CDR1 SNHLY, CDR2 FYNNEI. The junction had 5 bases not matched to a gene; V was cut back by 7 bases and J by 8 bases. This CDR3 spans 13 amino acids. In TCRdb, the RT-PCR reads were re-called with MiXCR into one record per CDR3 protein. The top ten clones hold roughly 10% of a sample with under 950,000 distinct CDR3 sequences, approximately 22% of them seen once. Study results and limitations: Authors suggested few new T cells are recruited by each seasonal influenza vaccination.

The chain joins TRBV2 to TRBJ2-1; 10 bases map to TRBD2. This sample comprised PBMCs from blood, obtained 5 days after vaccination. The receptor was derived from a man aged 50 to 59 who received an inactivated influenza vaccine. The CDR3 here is CASKTSGIYEQFF. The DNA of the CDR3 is TGTGCCAGCAAAACTAGCGGGATATATGAGCAGTTCTTC.